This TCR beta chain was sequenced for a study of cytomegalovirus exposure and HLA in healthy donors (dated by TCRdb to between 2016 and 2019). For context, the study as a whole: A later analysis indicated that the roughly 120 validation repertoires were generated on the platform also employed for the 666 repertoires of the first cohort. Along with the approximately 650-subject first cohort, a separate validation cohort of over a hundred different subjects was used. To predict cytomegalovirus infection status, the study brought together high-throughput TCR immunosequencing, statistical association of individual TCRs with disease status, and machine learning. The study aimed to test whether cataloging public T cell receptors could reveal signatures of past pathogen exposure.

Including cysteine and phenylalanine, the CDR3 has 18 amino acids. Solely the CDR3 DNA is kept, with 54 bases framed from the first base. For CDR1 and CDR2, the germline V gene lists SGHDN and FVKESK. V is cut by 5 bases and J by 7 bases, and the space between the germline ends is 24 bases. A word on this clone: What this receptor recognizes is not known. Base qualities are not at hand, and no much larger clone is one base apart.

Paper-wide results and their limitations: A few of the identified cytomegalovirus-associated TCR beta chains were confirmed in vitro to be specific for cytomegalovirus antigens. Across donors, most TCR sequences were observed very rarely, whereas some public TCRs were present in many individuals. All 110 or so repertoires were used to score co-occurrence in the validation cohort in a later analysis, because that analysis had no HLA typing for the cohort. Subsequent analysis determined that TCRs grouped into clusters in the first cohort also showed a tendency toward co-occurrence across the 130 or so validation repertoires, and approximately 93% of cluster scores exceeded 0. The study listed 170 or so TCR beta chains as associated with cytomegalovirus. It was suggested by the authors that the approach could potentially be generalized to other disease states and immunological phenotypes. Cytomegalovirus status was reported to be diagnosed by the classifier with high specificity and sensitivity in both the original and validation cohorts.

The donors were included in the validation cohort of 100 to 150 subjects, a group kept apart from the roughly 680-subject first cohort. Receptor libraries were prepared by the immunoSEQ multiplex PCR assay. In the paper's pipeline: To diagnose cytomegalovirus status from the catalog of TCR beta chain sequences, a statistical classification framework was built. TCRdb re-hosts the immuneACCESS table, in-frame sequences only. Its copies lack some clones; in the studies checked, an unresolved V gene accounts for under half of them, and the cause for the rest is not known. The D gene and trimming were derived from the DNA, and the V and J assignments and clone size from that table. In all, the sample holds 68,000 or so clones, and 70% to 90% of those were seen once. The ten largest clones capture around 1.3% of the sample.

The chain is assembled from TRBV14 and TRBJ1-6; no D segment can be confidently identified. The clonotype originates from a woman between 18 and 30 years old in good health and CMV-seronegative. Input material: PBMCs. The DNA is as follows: TGTGCCAGCAGCAAGACCTTATTCCAGAACAGAGGGAATTCACCCCTCCACTTT. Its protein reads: CASSKTLFQNRGNSPLHF.